This T cell receptor beta chain was sequenced in a study of blood T cell repertoires in COVID-19. At the level of the study: Spain, Italy and the United States supplied samples that represented acute and convalescent COVID-19. The analysed material was cDNA or gDNA that came from T cells, B-cell-depleted T cells, or PBMCs.

The germline V and J ends were trimmed by 5 bases and 4 bases, with 6 bases remaining between them. The CDR3 spans 11 residues. CDR1 is LNHDA and CDR2 is SQIVND in the germline V gene (reference sequence). Points on this clone: This CDR3 is also generated by other DNA sequences in the sample.

In the source study's methods: Using reference gene primer amplification, nucleated cell counts were estimated. TCRdb keeps only in-frame clones here, not all; method: immunoSEQ multiplex PCR. V, J and clone size derive from that table, while D and trimming were established from the DNA sequence. Here the sample spans about 100,000 clones, roughly 71% being singletons. The TCR was taken from a man older than 75 with acute or convalescent COVID-19. Sequences were obtained from peripheral blood. The chain links TRBV19 to TRBJ2-7; weak D call: TRBD2 (6 bases). The chain's CDR3 is CASSGGYEQYF. DNA of the CDR3: TGTGCCAGTAGTGGGGGGTACGAGCAGTACTTC.